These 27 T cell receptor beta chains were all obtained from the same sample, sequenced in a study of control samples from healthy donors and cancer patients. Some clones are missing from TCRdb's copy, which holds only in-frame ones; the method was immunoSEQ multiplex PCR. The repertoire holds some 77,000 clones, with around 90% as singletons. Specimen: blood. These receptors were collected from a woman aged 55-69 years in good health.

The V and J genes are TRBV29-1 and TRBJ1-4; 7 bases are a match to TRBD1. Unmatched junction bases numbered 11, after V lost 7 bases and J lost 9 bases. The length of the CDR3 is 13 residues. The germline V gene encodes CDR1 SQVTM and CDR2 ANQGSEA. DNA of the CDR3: TGCAGCGCCCAGGGGGAATGGGTACAAAAACTGTTTTTT. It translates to CSAQGEWVQKLFF.

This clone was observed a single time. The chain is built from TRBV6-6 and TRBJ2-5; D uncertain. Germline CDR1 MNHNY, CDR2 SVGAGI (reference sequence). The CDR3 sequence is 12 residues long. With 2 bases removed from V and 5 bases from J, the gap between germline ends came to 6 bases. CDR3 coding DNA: TGTGCCAGCAGTTACCCCGGGGAGACCCAGTACTTC. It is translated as CASSYPGETQYF.

CDR3 DNA: TGTGCCAGCAGGCCCTCGAGGATATCTTCTTACGAGCAGTACTTC. Residues: CASRPSRISSYEQYF. This sequence joins TRBV2 and TRBJ2-7; no clear D gene. Trimming left V 6 bases short and J 4 bases short, with 19 bases between. CDR1 is SNHLY, CDR2 FYNNEI, per germline. This CDR3 has 15 amino acids.

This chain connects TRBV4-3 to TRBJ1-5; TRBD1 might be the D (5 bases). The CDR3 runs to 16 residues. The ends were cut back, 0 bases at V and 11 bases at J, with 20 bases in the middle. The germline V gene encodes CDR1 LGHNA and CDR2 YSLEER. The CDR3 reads CASSQDLRPPRGAQHF. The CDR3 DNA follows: TGCGCCAGCAGCCAAGATCTAAGGCCTCCACGGGGGGCCCAGCATTTT.

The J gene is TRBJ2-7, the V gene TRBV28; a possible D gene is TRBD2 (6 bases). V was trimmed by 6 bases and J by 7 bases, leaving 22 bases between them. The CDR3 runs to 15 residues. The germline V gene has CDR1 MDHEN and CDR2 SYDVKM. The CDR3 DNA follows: TGTGCCAGCAGGGCCGCGGGACTCCAGGCGGGGGAGCAGTACTTC. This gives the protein CASRAAGLQAGEQYF.

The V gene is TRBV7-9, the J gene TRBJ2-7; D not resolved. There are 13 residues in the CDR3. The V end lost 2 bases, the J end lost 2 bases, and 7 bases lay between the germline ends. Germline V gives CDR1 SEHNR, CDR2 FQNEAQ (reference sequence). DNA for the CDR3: TGTGCCAGCAGCTTAATGGTGGCCTACGAGCAGTACTTC. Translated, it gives CASSLMVAYEQYF.

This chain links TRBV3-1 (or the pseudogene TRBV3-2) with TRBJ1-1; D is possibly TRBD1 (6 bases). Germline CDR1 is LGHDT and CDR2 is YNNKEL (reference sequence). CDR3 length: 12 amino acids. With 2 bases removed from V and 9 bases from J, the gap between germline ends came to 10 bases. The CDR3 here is CASSQSGEKAFF. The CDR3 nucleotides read TGTGCCAGCAGCCAATCAGGGGAGAAAGCTTTCTTT.

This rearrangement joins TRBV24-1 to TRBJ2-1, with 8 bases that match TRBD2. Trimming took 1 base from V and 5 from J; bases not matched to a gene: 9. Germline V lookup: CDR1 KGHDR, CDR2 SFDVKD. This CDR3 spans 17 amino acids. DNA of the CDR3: TGTGCCACCAGTGATTTTTCTCTTAGCGGGGTAAACAATGAGCAGTTCTTC. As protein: CATSDFSLSGVNNEQFF.

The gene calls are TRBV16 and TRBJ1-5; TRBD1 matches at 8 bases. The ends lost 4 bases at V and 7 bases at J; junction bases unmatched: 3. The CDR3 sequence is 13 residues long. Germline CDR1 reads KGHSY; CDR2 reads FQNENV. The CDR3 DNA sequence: TGTGCCAGCAGCCCGGACAGGGAACAGCCCCAGCATTTT. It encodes CASSPDREQPQHF.

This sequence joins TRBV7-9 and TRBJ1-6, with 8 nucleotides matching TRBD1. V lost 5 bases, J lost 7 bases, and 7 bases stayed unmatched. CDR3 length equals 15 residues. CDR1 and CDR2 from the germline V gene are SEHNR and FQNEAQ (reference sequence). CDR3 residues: CASSRGTGENSPLHF. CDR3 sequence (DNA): TGTGCCAGCAGCCGCGGGACAGGCGAAAATTCACCCCTCCACTTT. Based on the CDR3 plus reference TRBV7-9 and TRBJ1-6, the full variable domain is DTGVSQNPRHKITKRGQNVTFRCDPISEHNRLYWYRQTLGQGPEFLTYFQNEAQLEKSRLLSDRFSAERPKGSFSTLEIQRTEQGDSAMYLCASSRGTGENSPLHFGNGTRLTVT.

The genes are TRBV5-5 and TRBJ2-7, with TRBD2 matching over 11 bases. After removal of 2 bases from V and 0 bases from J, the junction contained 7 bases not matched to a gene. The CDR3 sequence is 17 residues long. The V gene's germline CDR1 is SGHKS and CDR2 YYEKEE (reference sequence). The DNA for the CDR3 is TGTGCCAGCAGCTTCGGGCTAGCGGGGGGCTTCTCCTACGAGCAGTACTTC. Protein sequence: CASSFGLAGGFSYEQYF.

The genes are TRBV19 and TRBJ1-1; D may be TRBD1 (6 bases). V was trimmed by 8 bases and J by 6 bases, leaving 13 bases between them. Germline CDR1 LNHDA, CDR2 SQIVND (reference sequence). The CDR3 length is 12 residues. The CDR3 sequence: CASPEGGPEAFF. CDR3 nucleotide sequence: TGTGCCAGTCCCGAGGGGGGCCCTGAAGCTTTCTTT.

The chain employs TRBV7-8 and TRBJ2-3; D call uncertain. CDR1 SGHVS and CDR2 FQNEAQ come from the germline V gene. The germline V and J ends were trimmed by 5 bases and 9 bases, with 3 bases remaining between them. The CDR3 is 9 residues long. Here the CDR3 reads CASSRTQYF. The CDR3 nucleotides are TGTGCCAGCAGCCGGACGCAGTATTTT.

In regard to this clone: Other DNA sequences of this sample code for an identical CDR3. In DNA, the CDR3 is TGTGCCAGCAGTTCGGGGGTGGGGGGCTACACCTTC. Its protein product is CASSSGVGGYTF. The chain joins TRBV6-5 to TRBJ1-2, with D perhaps matching TRBD1 (5 bases). V was pared by 4 bases and J by 8 bases, with 11 bases between. CDR1 is MNHEY and CDR2 is SVGAGI in the germline V gene. The CDR3 is made up of 12 amino acids.

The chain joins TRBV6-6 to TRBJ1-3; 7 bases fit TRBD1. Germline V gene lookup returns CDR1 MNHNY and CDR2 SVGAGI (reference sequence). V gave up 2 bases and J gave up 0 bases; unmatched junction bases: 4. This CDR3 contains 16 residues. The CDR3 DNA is TGTGCCAGCAGTTACACAGGGGTGAGCTCTGGAAACACCATATATTTT. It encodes CASSYTGVSSGNTIYF.

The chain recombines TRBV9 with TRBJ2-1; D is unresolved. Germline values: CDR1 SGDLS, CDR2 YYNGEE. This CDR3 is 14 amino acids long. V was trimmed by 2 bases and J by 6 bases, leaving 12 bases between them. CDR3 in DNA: TGTGCCAGCAGCGTTCTAACTATCGGCAATGAGCAGTTCTTC. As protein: CASSVLTIGNEQFF.

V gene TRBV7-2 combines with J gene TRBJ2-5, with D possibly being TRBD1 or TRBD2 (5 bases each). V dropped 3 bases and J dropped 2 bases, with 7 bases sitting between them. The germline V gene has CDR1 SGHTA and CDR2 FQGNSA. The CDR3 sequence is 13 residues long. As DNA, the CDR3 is TGTGCCAGCAGCTTGGGGACGCAAGAGACCCAGTACTTC. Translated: CASSLGTQETQYF.

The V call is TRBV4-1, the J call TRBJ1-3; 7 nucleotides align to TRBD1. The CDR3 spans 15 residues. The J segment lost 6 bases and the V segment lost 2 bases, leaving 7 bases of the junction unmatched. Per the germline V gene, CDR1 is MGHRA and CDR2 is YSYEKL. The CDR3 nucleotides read TGCGCCAGCAGCCAAAGGACAGGAACCGTAAACACCATATATTTT. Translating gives CASSQRTGTVNTIYF.

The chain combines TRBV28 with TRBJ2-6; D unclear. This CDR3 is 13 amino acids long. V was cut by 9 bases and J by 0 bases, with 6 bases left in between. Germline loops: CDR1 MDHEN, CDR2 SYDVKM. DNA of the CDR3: TGTGCCAGTCGATCCTCTGGGGCCAACGTCCTGACTTTC. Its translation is CASRSSGANVLTF.

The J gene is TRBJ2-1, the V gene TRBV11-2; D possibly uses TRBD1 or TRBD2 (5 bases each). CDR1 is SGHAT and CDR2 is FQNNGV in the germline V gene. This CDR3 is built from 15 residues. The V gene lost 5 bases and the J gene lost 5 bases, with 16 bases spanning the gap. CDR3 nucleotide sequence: TGTGCCAGCAGCCCCACTTGGGACCTTCACAATGAGCAGTTCTTC. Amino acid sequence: CASSPTWDLHNEQFF.

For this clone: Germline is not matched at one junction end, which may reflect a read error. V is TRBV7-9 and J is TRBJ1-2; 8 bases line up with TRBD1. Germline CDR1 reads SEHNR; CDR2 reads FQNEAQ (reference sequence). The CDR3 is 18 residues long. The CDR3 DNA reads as TGTGCCAGCACCTTAACTAGTCGCCGCGACAGGGGAAACTATGGCTACACCTTC. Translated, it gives CASTLTSRRDRGNYGYTF.

In DNA, the CDR3 is TGCAGCGTTGAAGTTCAAGCGGGGGGGGCGCTTGGCTACACCTTC. The encoded protein is CSVEVQAGGALGYTF. This sequence joins TRBV29-1 and TRBJ1-2; a weak D match, TRBD1 (6 bases). V gave up 1 base and J gave up 7 bases, with 19 bases separating them. The V gene's germline CDR1 is SQVTM and CDR2 ANQGSEA. This CDR3 has 15 residues.

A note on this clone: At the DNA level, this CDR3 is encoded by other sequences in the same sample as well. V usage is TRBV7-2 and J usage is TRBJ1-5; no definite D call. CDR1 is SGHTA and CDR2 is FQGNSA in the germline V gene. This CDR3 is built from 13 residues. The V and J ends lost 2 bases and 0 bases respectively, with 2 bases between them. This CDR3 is CASSLSSNQPQHF. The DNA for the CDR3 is TGTGCCAGCAGCTTAAGTAGCAATCAGCCCCAGCATTTT. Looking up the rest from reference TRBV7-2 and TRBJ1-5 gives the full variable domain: GAGVSQSPSNKVTEKGKDVELRCDPISGHTALYWYRQSLGQGLEFLIYFQGNSAPDKSGLPSDRFSAERTGGSVSTLTIQRTQQEDSAVYLCASSLSSNQPQHFGDGTRLSIL.

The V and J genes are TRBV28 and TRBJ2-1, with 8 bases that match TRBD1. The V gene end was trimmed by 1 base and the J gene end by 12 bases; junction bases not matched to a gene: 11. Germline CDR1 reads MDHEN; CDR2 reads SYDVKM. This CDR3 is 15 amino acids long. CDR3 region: CASSLYGQGLAGQFF. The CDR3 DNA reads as TGTGCCAGCAGTTTATACGGACAGGGATTAGCCGGGCAGTTCTTC.

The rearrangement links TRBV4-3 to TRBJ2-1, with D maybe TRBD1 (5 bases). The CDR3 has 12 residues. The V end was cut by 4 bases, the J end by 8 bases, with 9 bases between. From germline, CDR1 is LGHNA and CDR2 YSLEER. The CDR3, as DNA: TGCGCCAGCAGCCGCCAGGGCGATGAGCAGTTCTTC. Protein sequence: CASSRQGDEQFF.

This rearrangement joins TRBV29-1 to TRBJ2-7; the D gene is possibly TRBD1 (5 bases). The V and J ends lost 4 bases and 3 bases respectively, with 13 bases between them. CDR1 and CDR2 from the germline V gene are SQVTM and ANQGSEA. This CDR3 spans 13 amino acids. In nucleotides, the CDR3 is TGCAGCGTTGCTGTTCGAGACAGCTACGAGCAGTACTTC. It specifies CSVAVRDSYEQYF.

CDR3 residues: CASSQGPGQGYGYTF. For the CDR3, the DNA is TGTGCCAGCAGCCAAGGTCCCGGACAGGGTTATGGCTACACCTTC. The V gene is TRBV14, the J gene TRBJ1-2, with 8 bases matching TRBD1. The V gene's germline CDR1 is SGHDN and CDR2 FVKESK. Losses at the gene ends were 1 base for V and 5 bases for J; bases not matched to a gene: 6. CDR3 length equals 15 residues.